The 7 T cell receptor beta chains below come from one sample, sequenced in a study of human T cells and chemical hapten exposure. TCRdb analysed the RACE reads with MiXCR anew, one entry per CDR3 protein. The sample holds roughly 80,000 distinct CDR3 sequences, around 15% seen once. Time point described: pre-sensitization, week 0. The treatment: therapeutic diphenylcyclopropenone sensitization with weekly scalp DPC. The sample was whole blood, taken in connection with sensitization to the hapten diphenylcyclopropenone (DPC). The receptor set was obtained from a woman aged 45-60 years with alopecia areata. Some clones in this sample may be carry-over from other donors' samples.

In nucleotides, the CDR3 is TGCAGTGCTCATCTAGGGACCTCCTATAATTCACCCCTCCACTTT. Residues: CSAHLGTSYNSPLHF. The chain uses TRBV20-1 and TRBJ1-6, with D perhaps TRBD1 (5 bases). Trimming cost V 5 bases and J 0 bases, with 11 bases left between them. Germline CDR1 and CDR2: DFQATT and SNEGSKA (reference sequence). The CDR3 sequence is 15 residues long.

This chain connects TRBV27 to TRBJ2-7, with D uncertain. The CDR3 covers 12 residues. V was trimmed by 6 bases and J by 5 bases, leaving 11 bases between them. Germline CDR1 MNHEY, CDR2 SMNVEV (reference sequence). The CDR3 region is CASRSPVDEQYF. In DNA, the CDR3 is TGTGCCAGCAGGTCCCCCGTCGACGAGCAGTACTTC.

This clonotype was counted between two and nine times. The chain has TRBV29-1 and TRBJ2-3; TRBD2 matches 9 bases. The CDR3 length is 14 residues. Germline values: CDR1 SQVTM, CDR2 ANQGSEA. V lost 6 bases to trimming and J lost 1 base; unmatched junction nucleotides: 5. This CDR3 is CSVEREVRTDTQYF. The DNA of the CDR3 is TGCAGCGTGGAGCGGGAGGTACGCACAGATACGCAGTATTTT.

By its share, this clonotype is medium-sized. This sequence joins TRBV2 and TRBJ2-5; 12 bases match TRBD1. The CDR3 is 16 amino acids. V shed 1 base, J shed 2 bases, and the junction held 2 bases outside the gene matches. Per the germline V gene, CDR1 is SNHLY and CDR2 is FYNNEI. Written as DNA, the CDR3 is TGTGCCAGCAGTGAAGGGGACAGGGGGCCTCAAGAGACCCAGTACTTC. Residues: CASSEGDRGPQETQYF.

The chain has TRBV13 and TRBJ1-4; tentative D call: TRBD1 (5 bases). The V gene lost 3 bases and the J gene lost 6 bases, with 8 bases spanning the gap. Germline loops: CDR1 PRHDT, CDR2 FYEKMQ (reference sequence). The CDR3 sequence is 13 residues long. The CDR3 coding sequence is TGTGCCAGCAGCTTGAGGGGTTATGAAAAACTGTTTTTT. Translating it yields CASSLRGYEKLFF.

This clonotype was recorded a few times. This chain uses TRBV5-5 with TRBJ2-7; 8 bases are shared with TRBD2. The CDR3 is 15 amino acids. Unmatched junction bases numbered 6, after V lost 4 bases and J lost 0 bases. Germline V gene lookup returns CDR1 SGHKS and CDR2 YYEKEE (reference sequence). This chain's CDR3 is CASSPSGTSSYEQYF. In nucleotides, the CDR3 is TGTGCCAGCAGCCCATCCGGGACTAGCTCCTACGAGCAGTACTTC.

This clonotype occurred many times. V usage is TRBV29-1 and J usage is TRBJ2-3, with D perhaps matching TRBD2 (5 bases). The CDR3 is 13 amino acids. Per the germline V gene, CDR1 is SQVTM and CDR2 is ANQGSEA. V lost 7 bases to trimming and J lost 1 base, with 12 bases between them. This CDR3 reads CSADRGGTDTQYF. DNA for the CDR3: TGCAGCGCCGACCGGGGAGGCACAGATACGCAGTATTTT.